A single sample gave rise to the 20 T cell receptor beta chains below, sequenced in a study of T cells in Graves' hyperthyroidism and ophthalmopathy. Amplified TCR beta CDR3 regions came from RNA transcripts. Researchers ran a first-round RT-PCR on the TCR CDR3 using the HTBI primer set. A single record per CDR3 protein comes from TCRdb applying MiXCR to the multiplex PCR reads. The repertoire holds fewer than 650,000 distinct CDR3 sequences, 13% to 15% seen once, with around 7% in the top ten. Source material: blood. These TCRs come from a woman between 18 and 29 years old with Graves' ophthalmopathy.

This clonotype was detected ten times or more. The rearrangement joins TRBV12-3 or TRBV12-4 to TRBJ1-1, with 8 bases lining up with TRBD1. The V gene end was trimmed by 6 bases and the J gene end by 6 bases; junction bases not matched to a gene: 12. The CDR3 has 15 amino acids. The CDR3 bases are TGTGCCAGCAGCCCCCAGGGGGCGCGAGGGTCTGAAGCTTTCTTT. It is translated as CASSPQGARGSEAFF.

This clonotype has at least ten counts. The J gene is TRBJ1-2, the V gene TRBV9; 9 bases are a match to TRBD1. J lost 7 bases, V lost 2 bases, and 9 bases had no gene match. The germline V gene has CDR1 SGDLS and CDR2 YYNGEE. The CDR3 is made up of 15 amino acids. Written as DNA, the CDR3 is TGTGCCAGCAGCGTTTCAGGACAGGGGATGCGTGGCTACACCTTC. Residues: CASSVSGQGMRGYTF. The variable domain in full, with the rest retrieved from reference TRBV9 and TRBJ1-2, is DSGVTQTPKHLITATGQRVTLRCSPRSGDLSVYWYQQSLDQGLQFLIQYYNGEERAKGNILERFSAQQFPDLHSELNLSSLELGDSALYFCASSVSGQGMRGYTFGSGTRLTVV.

Notes on this clonotype: An end of the junction differs from the germline gene, which may be a read error. This chain uses TRBV4-1 with TRBJ1-4; D unclear. Germline loops: CDR1 MGHRA, CDR2 YSYEKL. The CDR3 runs 13 residues. CDR3 residues: CAGSQGTNEKLFF. In DNA, the CDR3 is TGCGCCGGCAGCCAAGGGACTAATGAAAAACTGTTTTTT.

The chain has TRBV19 and TRBJ2-2, with 7 positions matching TRBD2. CDR3 length equals 16 residues. V gave up 3 bases and J gave up 2 bases; unmatched junction bases: 6. The germline V gene has CDR1 LNHDA and CDR2 SQIVND (reference sequence). CDR3 residues: CASSMWLAANTGELFF. The CDR3 coding sequence is TGTGCCAGTAGTATGTGGCTAGCGGCCAACACCGGGGAGCTGTTTTTT.

This clonotype occurred many times. The gene calls are TRBV28 and TRBJ2-1; 8 bases are shared with TRBD1. The CDR3 is 16 residues long. V shed 6 bases, J shed 7 bases, and the junction held 14 bases outside the gene matches. Germline loops: CDR1 MDHEN, CDR2 SYDVKM. Here the CDR3 reads CASSPQGVVFGNEQFF. In DNA, the CDR3 is TGTGCCAGCAGCCCACAGGGGGTTGTGTTTGGGAATGAGCAGTTCTTC.

The chain employs TRBV7-9 and TRBJ2-7; 8 bases align to TRBD1. Unmatched junction bases numbered 10, after V lost 4 bases and J lost 2 bases. The CDR3 is 16 amino acids. Germline V lookup: CDR1 SEHNR, CDR2 FQNEAQ (reference sequence). The CDR3 sequence: CASSSGGGRGPYEQYF. CDR3 bases: TGTGCCAGCAGCTCAGGAGGTGGCAGGGGGCCCTACGAGCAGTACTTC.

This clonotype was picked up many times. The rearrangement links TRBV28 to TRBJ2-1, with no clear D. Germline values: CDR1 MDHEN, CDR2 SYDVKM. The CDR3 has 18 amino acids. The V and J ends lost 1 base and 1 base respectively, with 17 bases between them. The CDR3 region has the DNA TGTGCCAGCAGTTTATTCCTTCTTGGCCTGAGGTCCTACAATGAGCAGTTCTTC. Amino acid sequence: CASSLFLLGLRSYNEQFF. Full variable domain (missing parts from reference TRBV28 and TRBJ2-1): DVKVTQSSRYLVKRTGEKVFLECVQDMDHENMFWYRQDPGLGLRLIYFSYDVKMKEKGDIPEGYSVSREKKERFSLILESASTNQTSMYLCASSLFLLGLRSYNEQFFGPGTRLTVL.

In this sample, this clonotype turned up many times. The gene calls are TRBV2 and TRBJ1-1; D gene uncertain. Germline assignment: CDR1 SNHLY and CDR2 FYNNEI. CDR3 length equals 13 residues. V lost 7 bases to trimming and J lost 1 base, with 10 bases between them. Here the CDR3 DNA reads TGTGCCAGCACCTTCACCCAGAACACTGAAGCTTTCTTT. Translated: CASTFTQNTEAFF. Supplemented by reference TRBV2 and TRBJ1-1, the full variable domain reads EPEVTQTPSHQVTQMGQEVILRCVPISNHLYFYWYRQILGQKVEFLVSFYNNEISEKSEIFDDQFSVERPDGSNFTLKIRSTKLEDSAMYFCASTFTQNTEAFFGQGTRLTVV.

Concerning this clonotype: This may be a read error, as it is one base from a much larger clone. The rearrangement links TRBV25-1 to TRBJ1-5; tentative D call: TRBD1 (5 bases). Germline CDR1 is MGHDK and CDR2 is SYGVNS. The CDR3 consists of 18 residues. The CDR3 sequence is CASSEPPEWQGSNQLQHF. The CDR3 nucleotides read TGTGCCAGCAGTGAACCTCCCGAATGGCAGGGAAGTAATCAGCTCCAGCATTTT.

Ten or more counts support this clonotype. J is TRBJ2-2 and V is TRBV10-3, with 9 nucleotides matching TRBD1. Germline CDR1 reads ENHRY; CDR2 reads SYGVKD. The CDR3 sequence is 15 residues long. Trimming removed 7 bases from V and 3 bases from J; junction bases left unmatched: 6. The CDR3 bases are TGTGCCATCAAAGGGGGACAGGGCGACACCGGGGAGCTGTTTTTT. This translates into CAIKGGQGDTGELFF.

This rearrangement joins TRBV9 to TRBJ1-2; a weak D match, TRBD1 (5 bases). The CDR3 length is 13 residues. The V end was cut by 7 bases, the J end by 2 bases, with 12 bases between. The germline V gene has CDR1 SGDLS and CDR2 YYNGEE. The DNA for the CDR3 is TGTGCCAGCGGGGACGGGAAGAACTATGGCTACACCTTC. Its protein product is CASGDGKNYGYTF. Looking up the rest from reference TRBV9 and TRBJ1-2 gives the full variable domain: DSGVTQTPKHLITATGQRVTLRCSPRSGDLSVYWYQQSLDQGLQFLIQYYNGEERAKGNILERFSAQQFPDLHSELNLSSLELGDSALYFCASGDGKNYGYTFGSGTRLTVV.

The chain uses TRBV11-3 and TRBJ2-7; 9 bases are a match to TRBD2. The CDR3 consists of 15 residues. From germline, CDR1 is SGHNT and CDR2 YENEEA. After removal of 4 bases from V and 2 bases from J, the junction contained 6 bases not matched to a gene. CDR3 protein: CASSSGTSLPYEQYF. In DNA, the CDR3 is TGTGCCAGCAGCTCCGGGACTAGCCTTCCCTACGAGCAGTACTTC.

This clonotype was seen many times. This sequence joins TRBV28 and TRBJ2-7, with D possibly being TRBD1 or TRBD2 (5 bases each). Germline CDR1 MDHEN, CDR2 SYDVKM. The ends were cut back, 7 bases at V and 3 bases at J, with 19 bases in the middle. This CDR3 is 15 amino acids long. CDR3 amino acids: CASNYPGPRNYEQYF. DNA of the CDR3: TGTGCCAGCAATTACCCGGGACCGCGAAACTACGAGCAGTACTTC.

This clonotype was seen many times. The CDR3 DNA follows: TGCGCCAGCAGCTTGGGGGGGACAGGGAGTTACGAGCAGTACTTC. It yields the protein CASSLGGTGSYEQYF. J is TRBJ2-7 and V is TRBV5-1; 9 bases fit TRBD1. CDR3 length: 15 residues. Germline V gene data show CDR1 as SGHRS and CDR2 as YFSETQ. Losses at the gene ends were 0 bases for V and 4 bases for J; bases not matched to a gene: 5.

This clonotype was found a few times. The chain links TRBV28 to TRBJ2-7; D may be TRBD1 (5 bases). The germline CDR1 and CDR2 sequences are MDHEN and SYDVKM. V was trimmed by 6 bases and J by 8 bases, leaving 20 bases between them. The CDR3 loop spans 14 amino acids. The CDR3 region has the DNA TGTGCCAGCAGCCCCAGGGCAGCCCTCGTCAAGCAGTACTTC. It is translated as CASSPRAALVKQYF. Together with reference TRBV28 and TRBJ2-7, the CDR3 gives the full variable domain: DVKVTQSSRYLVKRTGEKVFLECVQDMDHENMFWYRQDPGLGLRLIYFSYDVKMKEKGDIPEGYSVSREKKERFSLILESASTNQTSMYLCASSPRAALVKQYFGPGTRLTVT.

Remarks on this clonotype: A much bigger clone sits one base away, suggesting this may be a read error. The chain links TRBV6-2 or TRBV6-3 to TRBJ2-7; 12 nucleotides line up with TRBD2. The V segment lost 2 bases and the J segment 4 bases; nucleotides outside the gene matches: 6. Looked up from germline, CDR1 is MNHEY and CDR2 is SVGEGT. This CDR3 has 16 residues. CDR3 amino acids: CASSYPTSGRRYEQYF. In DNA form, the CDR3 reads TGTGCCAGCAGTTACCCTACTAGCGGGAGGAGGTACGAGCAGTACTTC.

This clonotype was detected many times. The rearrangement joins TRBV18 to TRBJ2-3, with 8 bases that match TRBD1. CDR3 length: 15 amino acids. The germline V gene encodes CDR1 KGHSH and CDR2 LQKENI. V gave up 4 bases and J gave up 2 bases; unmatched junction bases: 5. CDR3 DNA: TGTGCCAGCTCACAGGACAGGGTCCCCACAGATACGCAGTATTTT. It yields the protein CASSQDRVPTDTQYF.

This clonotype was detected many times. The chain couples TRBV7-3 to TRBJ2-5; TRBD1 might be the D (6 bases). The CDR3 is 15 amino acids. CDR1 and CDR2 (germline): SGHTA, FQGTGA. V gave up 0 bases and J gave up 0 bases, with 8 bases separating them. This chain's CDR3 is CASSLTGAYQETQYF. In nucleotides, the CDR3 is TGTGCCAGCAGCTTAACGGGGGCGTACCAAGAGACCCAGTACTTC.

The chain uses TRBV28 and TRBJ2-1, with a tentative D call TRBD2 (6 bases). Germline V gives CDR1 MDHEN, CDR2 SYDVKM. Trimming pared 6 bases from V and 4 bases from J, leaving 16 bases between. The CDR3 is made up of 15 amino acids. CDR3: CASRGLGMEYNEQFF. As DNA, the CDR3 is TGTGCCAGCAGGGGACTCGGGATGGAGTACAATGAGCAGTTCTTC. Supplemented by reference TRBV28 and TRBJ2-1, the full variable domain reads DVKVTQSSRYLVKRTGEKVFLECVQDMDHENMFWYRQDPGLGLRLIYFSYDVKMKEKGDIPEGYSVSREKKERFSLILESASTNQTSMYLCASRGLGMEYNEQFFGPGTRLTVL.

This clonotype was observed a handful of times. The rearrangement links TRBV7-2 to TRBJ1-2, with D hard to call. The CDR3 consists of 13 residues. Per the germline V gene, CDR1 is SGHTA and CDR2 is FQGNSA. Trimming left V 3 bases short and J 4 bases short, with 9 bases between. This chain's CDR3 is CASSFYGSYGYTF. The CDR3 DNA is TGTGCCAGCAGCTTCTATGGGTCCTATGGCTACACCTTC.